The TCR beta chain described here comes from a study of OX40 agonist ivuxolimab in advanced cancers. Clones were sequenced by immunoSEQ multiplex PCR, and TCRdb holds only the in-frame ones, with some missing. Of more than 70,000 clones listed, roughly 87% were seen once; the top ten hold 11%. This clone was counted once. The antigen is undetermined. Findings and caveats of the study: The study found that CD8+ T cells averaged more expanded clones than CD4+. Clonal expansion among partial responders at 0.1-3.0 mg/kg ranked near the lowest. Researchers did not establish what antigens the expanded peripheral T cells target.

The CDR3 runs 10 residues. The specimen comprised CD4+ or CD8+ T cells sorted from blood, sampled in a trial of the OX40 agonist ivuxolimab. The chain recombines TRBV21-1 with TRBJ1-5. TRBV21-1 constitutes a pseudogene. The sequence came from an adult with an advanced solid tumor such as melanoma, head and neck, liver or kidney cancer. CDR3 coding DNA: TGTGCCAGCAGCCGGGTAGCCCAGCATTTT. It is translated as CASSRVAQHF.